Given below is one T cell receptor (beta chain) in context. In the original processing: Estimation of nucleated cell counts relied on the amplification of reference gene primers. Method: immunoSEQ multiplex PCR; TCRdb's copy keeps in-frame clones and lacks some. V and J calls and clone size are given by that table; D and trimming were obtained from the DNA. Here the sample spans 85,000 to 95,000 clones, approximately 88% being singletons. The CDR3 has 15 residues. With 4 bases removed from V and 3 bases from J, the gap between germline ends came to 16 bases. Germline V gene lookup returns CDR1 SGHNT and CDR2 YYREEE (reference sequence). This record comes from a study of blood T cell repertoires in COVID-19. Study overall: Acute and convalescent COVID-19 samples came from the United States, Italy and Spain. Sources were T cells, B-cell-depleted T cells, or PBMCs; the material itself was cDNA or gDNA.

The V and J genes are TRBV5-4 and TRBJ1-1; D possibly corresponds to TRBD1 (6 bases). This clonotype originated in a man between 60 and 75 years old with acute or convalescent COVID-19. The sample taken for sequencing was peripheral blood. This CDR3 reads CASSRPTGSHTEAFF. In nucleotides, the CDR3 is TGTGCCAGCAGCAGACCGACAGGAAGTCACACTGAAGCTTTCTTT.